The 25 T cell receptor beta chains listed next were all sequenced from one sample in a study of vaccination and CD4 T cells after COVID-19. Treatment noted: roughly 10-day PBMC culture with coronavirus spike peptide pools or control peptides (ViraFEST assay). Their recognized antigens are unknown. Scientists ran DNA taken from cultured CD4+ T cells through the Oncomine TCR Beta short-read assay for sequencing. TCRdb called the PCR reads again in MiXCR, with one record for every CDR3 protein. The data contain roughly 9,800 distinct CDR3 sequences, roughly 60% of them singletons. Sequencing was performed on CD4+ T cells from blood, cultured in vitro. The receptors were gathered from a human donor who had recovered from COVID-19.

The CDR3 bases are TGCAGTGCCACGTCTCTAGCGGGGGATCACACCGGGGAGCTGTTTTTT. Its translation: CSATSLAGDHTGELFF. The chain is built from TRBV20-1 and TRBJ2-2, with 10 bases lining up with TRBD2. Losses at the gene ends were 6 bases for V and 3 bases for J; bases not matched to a gene: 10. The V gene's germline CDR1 is DFQATT and CDR2 SNEGSKA (reference sequence). This CDR3 comprises 16 residues.

This clonotype was observed a handful of times. The chain carries TRBV20-1 and TRBJ1-2, with D tentatively TRBD1 (6 bases). Germline V gene sequence: CDR1 DFQATT, CDR2 SNEGSKA (reference sequence). The CDR3 length is 15 residues. V lost 0 bases to trimming and J lost 6 bases, with 17 bases between them. This chain's CDR3 is CSARDPFSGTHGYTF. The CDR3 nucleotides read TGCAGTGCTAGAGATCCCTTCTCCGGGACACATGGCTACACCTTC.

V is TRBV7-9 and J is TRBJ2-7; unclear D gene. This CDR3 has 14 residues. Germline values: CDR1 SEHNR, CDR2 FQNEAQ (reference sequence). Between the trimmed V and J ends, which lost 5 bases and 0 bases, there was a span of 11 bases. CDR3 in amino acids: CASSSRRASYEQYF. Here the CDR3 DNA reads TGTGCCAGCAGCAGCCGAAGGGCCTCCTACGAGCAGTACTTC.

The table lists this clonotype with a few counts. V usage is TRBV11-2 and J usage is TRBJ2-1; TRBD2 matches at 13 bases. Germline-derived CDR1 and CDR2 are SGHAT and FQNNGV. The CDR3 is made up of 15 amino acids. The trim removed 5 bases at V and 3 bases at J, leaving 1 base unmatched. DNA of the CDR3: TGTGCCAGCAGCACTAGCGGGGGGGTCTACAATGAGCAGTTCTTC. Translation: CASSTSGGVYNEQFF.

This clonotype was observed a handful of times. This chain uses TRBV15 with TRBJ2-5; TRBD1 is a possible D gene (6 bases). Deletions cut 3 bases from V and 5 bases from J, with 25 bases between. The CDR3 covers 18 residues. Germline CDR1 and CDR2: LNHNV and YYDKDF (reference sequence). CDR3 protein: CATSRTGRFGGEMETQYF. CDR3 bases: TGTGCCACCAGCAGGACGGGGCGGTTTGGGGGCGAAATGGAGACCCAGTACTTC. Variable domain in full (rest from reference TRBV15 and TRBJ2-5): DAMVIQNPRYQVTQFGKPVTLSCSQTLNHNVMYWYQQKSSQAPKLLFHYYDKDFNNEADTPDNFQSRRPNTSFCFLDIRSPGLGDTAMYLCATSRTGRFGGEMETQYFGPGTRLLVL.

This clonotype appeared a few times. The genes are TRBV6-1 and TRBJ1-1; 7 positions agree with TRBD1. The CDR3 runs to 18 residues. The germline V gene has CDR1 MNHNS and CDR2 SASEGT. The trim removed 6 bases at V and 1 base at J, leaving 17 bases unmatched. The CDR3 DNA follows: TGTGCCAGCAGCCACAGACAAGACTCGGGACAGAAGAACACTGAAGCTTTCTTT. Amino acids: CASSHRQDSGQKNTEAFF.

The rearrangement links TRBV6-5 to TRBJ2-2; D might be TRBD2 (5 bases). V dropped 2 bases and J dropped 8 bases, with 18 bases sitting between them. The length of the CDR3 is 16 residues. Germline CDR1 MNHEY, CDR2 SVGAGI. The CDR3 region is CASSYLLTRVSGELFF. DNA of the CDR3: TGTGCCAGCAGTTACCTATTGACGAGGGTATCTGGGGAGCTGTTTTTT.

The chain joins TRBV7-2 to TRBJ2-5, with unresolved D. Trimming removed 4 bases at V and 5 bases at J, with 8 bases between. The CDR3 is made up of 12 amino acids. Germline lookup yields CDR1 SGHTA and CDR2 FQGNSA. CDR3 sequence reads: CASSSFSETQYF. The DNA for the CDR3 is TGTGCCAGCAGCTCCTTTTCTGAGACCCAGTACTTC.

This chain joins TRBV6-1 and TRBJ2-3; 9 bases fit TRBD2. Looked up from germline, CDR1 is MNHNS and CDR2 is SASEGT. V was clipped by 8 bases and J by 2 bases; unmatched bases: 14. The CDR3 is 17 residues long. In nucleotides, the CDR3 is TGTGCCAGCGCAACGGCGGGGGGGAAAAGTTTCACAGATACGCAGTATTTT. As protein: CASATAGGKSFTDTQYF.

The V gene is TRBV9, the J gene TRBJ2-1, with TRBD1 matching 8 bases. V shed 3 bases and J 2 bases; nucleotides not matched to a gene: 4. This CDR3 has 15 residues. Germline values: CDR1 SGDLS, CDR2 YYNGEE. CDR3 bases: TGTGCCAGCAGCGGAGGGACAGGACCCTACAATGAGCAGTTCTTC. Translation: CASSGGTGPYNEQFF.

The chain links TRBV18 to TRBJ2-7; the match to TRBD1 covers 7 bases. V shed 4 bases and J 7 bases; nucleotides not matched to a gene: 4. CDR1 is KGHSH, CDR2 LQKENI, per germline. The CDR3 is 12 residues long. The CDR3 sequence is CASSQGQEEQYF. The CDR3 nucleotides are TGTGCCAGCTCACAAGGACAGGAAGAGCAGTACTTC.

On this clonotype: The junction and the germline gene differ at one end; a read error may be behind it. The chain combines TRBV6-5 with TRBJ1-2; no firm D call. The CDR3 runs to 11 residues. Germline CDR1 is MNHEY and CDR2 is SVGAGI. This chain's CDR3 is CASSFNYSYTF. The CDR3 coding sequence is TGTGCCAGCAGTTTTAACTATAGCTACACCTTC.

J is TRBJ2-7 and V is TRBV7-8; D is perhaps TRBD1 or TRBD2 (5 bases each). CDR1 is SGHVS and CDR2 is FQNEAQ in the germline V gene. Trimming removed 4 bases from V and 4 bases from J, with 14 bases in between. CDR3 length equals 14 residues. Written as DNA, the CDR3 is TGTGCCAGCAGCTCGGGACCAACCTTTTACGAGCAGTACTTC. Its translation is CASSSGPTFYEQYF.

The chain has TRBV2 and TRBJ2-2, with 7 bases matching TRBD1. The trim removed 6 bases at V and 9 bases at J, leaving 4 bases unmatched. CDR1 and CDR2 from the germline V gene are SNHLY and FYNNEI. The CDR3 runs to 12 residues. The DNA for the CDR3 is TGTGCCAGCAGCTTACAGGGGTGGGAGCTGTTTTTT. Residues: CASSLQGWELFF.

This clonotype has just a few counts. The rearrangement links TRBV7-9 to TRBJ2-2; D ambiguous. The germline gives CDR1 SEHNR, CDR2 FQNEAQ (reference sequence). Trimming removed 1 base at V and 4 bases at J, with 10 bases between. The CDR3 contains 15 residues. CDR3 in amino acids: CASSLGGRATGELFF. CDR3 DNA: TGTGCCAGCAGCTTAGGGGGAAGGGCCACCGGGGAGCTGTTTTTT. Looking up the rest from reference TRBV7-9 and TRBJ2-2 gives the full variable domain: DTGVSQNPRHKITKRGQNVTFRCDPISEHNRLYWYRQTLGQGPEFLTYFQNEAQLEKSRLLSDRFSAERPKGSFSTLEIQRTEQGDSAMYLCASSLGGRATGELFFGEGSRLTVL.

The sample holds a few counts of this clonotype. The chain has TRBV2 and TRBJ1-6; a possible D gene is TRBD1 (6 bases). Deletions cut 5 bases from V and 4 bases from J, with 12 bases between. The CDR3 has 15 amino acids. Germline-derived CDR1 and CDR2 are SNHLY and FYNNEI. The CDR3 region has the DNA TGTGCCAGCAGTAGTGGACAGAGATATAATTCACCCCTCCACTTT. Translation gives CASSSGQRYNSPLHF.

The rearrangement links TRBV7-2 to TRBJ2-3, with 10 bases aligning to TRBD2. The trim removed 6 bases at V and 3 bases at J, leaving 18 bases unmatched. Germline lookup yields CDR1 SGHTA and CDR2 FQGNSA. The CDR3 has 19 residues. CDR3 sequence reads: CASSYRISGRYGRTDTQYF. In DNA form, the CDR3 reads TGTGCCAGCAGTTATCGCATTAGCGGGAGGTACGGTCGGACAGATACGCAGTATTTT.

V and J are TRBV7-2 and TRBJ1-1, with D possibly being TRBD1 (6 bases). The CDR3 consists of 14 residues. The V gene's germline CDR1 is SGHTA and CDR2 FQGNSA. Trimming removed 2 bases at V and 5 bases at J, with 12 bases between. This CDR3 is CASSLQGRFTEAFF. DNA of the CDR3: TGTGCCAGCAGCTTACAGGGGCGATTTACTGAAGCTTTCTTT.

This sequence joins TRBV6-1 and TRBJ2-2; no firm D call. Germline CDR1 is MNHNS and CDR2 is SASEGT. The CDR3 consists of 17 residues. V was cut by 2 bases and J by 1 base, with 14 bases left in between. Here the CDR3 reads CASSESALSGNTGELFF. The CDR3 DNA sequence: TGTGCCAGCAGTGAATCTGCGCTGTCAGGGAACACCGGGGAGCTGTTTTTT.

J is TRBJ1-1 and V is TRBV28; D not certain. This CDR3 is built from 12 residues. Trimming stripped 4 bases from V and 6 bases from J, with 9 bases between. The germline CDR1 and CDR2 sequences are MDHEN and SYDVKM. The CDR3 DNA follows: TGTGCCAGCAGTTGGGTAGGAGCTGAAGCTTTCTTT. The encoded protein is CASSWVGAEAFF.

The gene calls are TRBV7-6 and TRBJ2-1; D unclear. This CDR3 region has 13 residues. The V and J ends lost 3 bases and 5 bases respectively, with 8 bases between them. Per the germline V gene, CDR1 is SGHVS and CDR2 is FNYEAQ. CDR3 loop: CASSFGKNNEQFF. The CDR3 nucleotides are TGTGCCAGCAGCTTCGGTAAGAACAATGAGCAGTTCTTC.

This clonotype rates as large. The chain couples TRBV6-1 to TRBJ1-5, with 7 bases that match TRBD1. Unmatched junction bases numbered 8, after V lost 6 bases and J lost 6 bases. Germline CDR1 and CDR2: MNHNS and SASEGT. This CDR3 region has 14 residues. The CDR3 coding sequence is TGTGCCAGCAGACCCACAGGGGAACGTCAGCCCCAGCATTTT. Its protein product is CASRPTGERQPQHF.

This chain joins TRBV7-9 and TRBJ1-3; 9 nucleotides agree with TRBD1. Germline V gives CDR1 SEHNR, CDR2 FQNEAQ (reference sequence). V dropped 5 bases and J dropped 2; count of bases not matched to a gene: 4. CDR3 length: 15 amino acids. In nucleotides, the CDR3 is TGTGCCAGCAGCCCCCGGACAGGGGCTGGAAACACCATATATTTT. Translated: CASSPRTGAGNTIYF.

The chain links TRBV20-1 to TRBJ2-3; possibly TRBD1 or TRBD2 for D (5 bases each). The V gene's germline CDR1 is DFQATT and CDR2 SNEGSKA (reference sequence). The CDR3 has 14 amino acids. The germline V and J ends were trimmed by 6 bases and 2 bases, with 15 bases remaining between them. The CDR3 DNA is TGCAGTGCGCCCGCCGGGACCTACACAGATACGCAGTATTTT. This sequence encodes CSAPAGTYTDTQYF.

This clonotype has just a few counts. CDR3 coding DNA: TGTGCCAGCAGCACAGGGGGCGGCGGGGGAGATACGCAGTATTTT. It yields the protein CASSTGGGGGDTQYF. J is TRBJ2-3 and V is TRBV2; 9 bases agree with TRBD1. This CDR3 is built from 15 residues. The V and J ends lost 6 bases and 5 bases, in that order; junction bases with no gene match: 9. Germline lookup yields CDR1 SNHLY and CDR2 FYNNEI. The full variable domain, in which reference TRBV2 and TRBJ2-3 provide the parts outside the CDR3, is EPEVTQTPSHQVTQMGQEVILRCVPISNHLYFYWYRQILGQKVEFLVSFYNNEISEKSEIFDDQFSVERPDGSNFTLKIRSTKLEDSAMYFCASSTGGGGGDTQYFGPGTRLTVL.